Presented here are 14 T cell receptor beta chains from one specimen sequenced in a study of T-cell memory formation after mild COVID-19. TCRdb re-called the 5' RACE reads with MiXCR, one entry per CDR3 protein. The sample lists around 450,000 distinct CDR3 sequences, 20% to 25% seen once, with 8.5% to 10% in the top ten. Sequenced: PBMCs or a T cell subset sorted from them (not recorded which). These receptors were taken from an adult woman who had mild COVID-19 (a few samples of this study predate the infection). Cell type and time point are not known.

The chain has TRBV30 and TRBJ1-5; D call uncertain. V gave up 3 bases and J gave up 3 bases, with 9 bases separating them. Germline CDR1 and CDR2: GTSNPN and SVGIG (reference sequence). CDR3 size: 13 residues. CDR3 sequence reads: CAWRRASNQPQHF. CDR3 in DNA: TGTGCCTGGAGAAGGGCCTCCAATCAGCCCCAGCATTTT. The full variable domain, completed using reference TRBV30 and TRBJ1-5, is SQTIHQWPATLVQPVGSPLSLECTVEGTSNPNLYWYRQAAGRGLQLLFYSVGIGQISSEVPQNLSASRPQDRQFILSSKKLLLSDSGFYLCAWRRASNQPQHFGDGTRLSIL.

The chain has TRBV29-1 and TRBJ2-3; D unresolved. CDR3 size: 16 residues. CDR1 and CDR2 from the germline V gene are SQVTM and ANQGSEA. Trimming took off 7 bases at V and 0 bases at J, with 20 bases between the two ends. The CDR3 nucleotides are TGCAGCGGGGCCCCTGCGGCCACGCGGAGCACAGATACGCAGTATTTT. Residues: CSGAPAATRSTDTQYF.

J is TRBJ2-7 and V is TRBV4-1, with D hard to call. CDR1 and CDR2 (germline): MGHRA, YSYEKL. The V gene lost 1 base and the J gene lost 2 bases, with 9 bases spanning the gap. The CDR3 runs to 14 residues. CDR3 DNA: TGCGCCAGCAGCCAAGGGCGACAAACCTACGAGCAGTACTTC. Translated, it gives CASSQGRQTYEQYF.

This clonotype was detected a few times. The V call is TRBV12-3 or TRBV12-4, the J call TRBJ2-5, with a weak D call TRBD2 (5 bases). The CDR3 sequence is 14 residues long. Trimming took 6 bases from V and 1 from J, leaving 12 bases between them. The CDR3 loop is CASSPGISQETQYF. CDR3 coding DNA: TGTGCCAGCAGCCCCGGGATCTCCCAAGAGACCCAGTACTTC.

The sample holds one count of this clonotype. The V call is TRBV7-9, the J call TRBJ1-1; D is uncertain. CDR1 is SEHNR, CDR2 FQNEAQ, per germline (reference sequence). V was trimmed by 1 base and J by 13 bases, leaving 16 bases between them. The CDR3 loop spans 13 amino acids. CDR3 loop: CASSLGIGQPVFF. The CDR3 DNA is TGTGCCAGCAGCTTAGGAATCGGGCAGCCGGTTTTCTTT.

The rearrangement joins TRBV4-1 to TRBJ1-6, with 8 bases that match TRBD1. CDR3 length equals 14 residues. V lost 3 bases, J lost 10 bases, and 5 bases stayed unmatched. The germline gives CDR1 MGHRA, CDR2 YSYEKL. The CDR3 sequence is CASSQLTGASPLHF. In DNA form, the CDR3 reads TGCGCCAGCAGCCAGCTGACAGGGGCATCACCCCTCCACTTT.

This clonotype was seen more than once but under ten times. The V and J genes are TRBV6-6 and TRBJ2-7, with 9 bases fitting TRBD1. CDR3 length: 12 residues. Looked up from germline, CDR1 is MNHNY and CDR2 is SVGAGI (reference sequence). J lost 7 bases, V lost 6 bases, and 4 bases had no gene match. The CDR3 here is CASRTDRGEQYF. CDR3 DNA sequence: TGTGCCAGCAGGACAGACAGGGGGGAGCAGTACTTC.

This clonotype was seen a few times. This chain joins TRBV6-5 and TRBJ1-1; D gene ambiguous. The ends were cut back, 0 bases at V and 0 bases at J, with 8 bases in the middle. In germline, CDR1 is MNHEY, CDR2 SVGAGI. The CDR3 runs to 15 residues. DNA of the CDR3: TGTGCCAGCAGTTACTCAAGGACCATGAACACTGAAGCTTTCTTT. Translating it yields CASSYSRTMNTEAFF.

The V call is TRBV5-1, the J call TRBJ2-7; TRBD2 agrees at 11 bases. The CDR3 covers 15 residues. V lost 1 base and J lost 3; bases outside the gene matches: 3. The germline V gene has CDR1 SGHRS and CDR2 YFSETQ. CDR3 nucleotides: TGCGCCAGCAGCTTGTACGGACTAGCGGGCTACGAGCAGTACTTC. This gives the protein CASSLYGLAGYEQYF.

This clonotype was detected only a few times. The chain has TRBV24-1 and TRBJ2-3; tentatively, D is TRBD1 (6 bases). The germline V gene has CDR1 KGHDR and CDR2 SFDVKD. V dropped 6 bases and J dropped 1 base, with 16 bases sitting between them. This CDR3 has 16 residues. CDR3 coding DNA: TGTGCCACCAGTTTCCAGGGGTTTGAGGGCACAGATACGCAGTATTTT. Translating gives CATSFQGFEGTDTQYF.

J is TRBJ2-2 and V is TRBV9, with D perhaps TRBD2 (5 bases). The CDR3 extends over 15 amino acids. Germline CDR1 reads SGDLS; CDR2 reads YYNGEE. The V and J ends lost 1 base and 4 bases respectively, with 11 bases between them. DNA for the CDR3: TGTGCCAGCAGCGTAACGCCTGAGGGCACCGGGGAGCTGTTTTTT. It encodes CASSVTPEGTGELFF.

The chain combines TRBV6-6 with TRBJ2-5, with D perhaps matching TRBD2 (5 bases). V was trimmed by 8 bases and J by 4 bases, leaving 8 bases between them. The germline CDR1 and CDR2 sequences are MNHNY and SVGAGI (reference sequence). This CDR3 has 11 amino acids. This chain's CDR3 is CASLEGETQYF. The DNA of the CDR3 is TGTGCCAGCCTTGAGGGAGAGACCCAGTACTTC.

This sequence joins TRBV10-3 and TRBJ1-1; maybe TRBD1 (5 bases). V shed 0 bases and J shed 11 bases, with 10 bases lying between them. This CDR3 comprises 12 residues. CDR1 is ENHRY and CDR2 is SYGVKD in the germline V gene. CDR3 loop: CAISESGRGAFF. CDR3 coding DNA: TGTGCCATCAGTGAGTCAGGGAGGGGCGCTTTCTTT.

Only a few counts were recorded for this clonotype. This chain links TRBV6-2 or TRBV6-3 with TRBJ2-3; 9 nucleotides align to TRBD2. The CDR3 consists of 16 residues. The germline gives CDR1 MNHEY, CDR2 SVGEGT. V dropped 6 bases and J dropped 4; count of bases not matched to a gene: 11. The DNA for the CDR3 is TGTGCCAGCAGGACCTTAGCGGGAGAGGGTGCAGATACGCAGTATTTT. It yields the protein CASRTLAGEGADTQYF.